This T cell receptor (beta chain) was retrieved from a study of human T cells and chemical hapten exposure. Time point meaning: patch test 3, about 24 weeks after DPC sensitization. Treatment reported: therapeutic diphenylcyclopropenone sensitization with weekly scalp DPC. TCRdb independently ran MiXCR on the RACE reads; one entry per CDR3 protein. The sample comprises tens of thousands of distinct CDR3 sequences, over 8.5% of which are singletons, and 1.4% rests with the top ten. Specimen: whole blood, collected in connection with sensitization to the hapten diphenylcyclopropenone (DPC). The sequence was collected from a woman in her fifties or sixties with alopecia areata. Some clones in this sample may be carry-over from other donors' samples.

The CDR3 here is CASSYPGRIYEQYF. DNA for the CDR3: TGTGCCAGCAGTTATCCCGGGAGGATCTACGAGCAGTACTTC. The rearrangement links TRBV28 to TRBJ2-7; 7 bases match TRBD2. Losses at the gene ends were 4 bases for V and 3 bases for J; bases not matched to a gene: 6. Germline values: CDR1 MDHEN, CDR2 SYDVKM. There are 14 residues in the CDR3. Using reference TRBV28 and TRBJ2-7 for the parts outside the CDR3, the full variable domain is DVKVTQSSRYLVKRTGEKVFLECVQDMDHENMFWYRQDPGLGLRLIYFSYDVKMKEKGDIPEGYSVSREKKERFSLILESASTNQTSMYLCASSYPGRIYEQYFGPGTRLTVT.